The 22 T cell receptor beta chains in this list originate from one sample, sequenced in a study of response to subunit inactivated influenza vaccine. TCRdb reprocessed the RT-PCR reads via MiXCR and lists one record per CDR3 protein. The table lists about 830,000 distinct CDR3 sequences, less than 20% of them singletons, with around 9.9% in the top ten. The sequencing used PBMCs from blood, collected about 5 days after vaccination. The receptors here all came from a man between 45 and 60 years old who received an inactivated influenza vaccine.

This clonotype was observed a handful of times. The chain employs TRBV7-2 and TRBJ2-2; TRBD2 matches 9 bases. Germline CDR1 is SGHTA and CDR2 is FQGNSA. V trimming: 5 bases; J trimming: 3 bases; junction bases outside the gene matches: 7. CDR3 length: 16 residues. This chain's CDR3 is CASSNPSGTYTGELFF. The CDR3 DNA is TGTGCCAGCAGCAACCCTAGCGGGACCTACACCGGGGAGCTGTTTTTT.

This chain uses TRBV6-2 or TRBV6-3 with TRBJ1-1; D gene ambiguous. The CDR3 has 15 amino acids. The V gene lost 4 bases and the J gene lost 1 base, with 13 bases spanning the gap. Germline values: CDR1 MNHEY, CDR2 SVGEGT. The CDR3 DNA is TGTGCCAGCAGTTTGGAGGACTCACCGAACACTGAAGCTTTCTTT. It translates to CASSLEDSPNTEAFF.

The rearrangement links TRBV6-1 to TRBJ1-5, with a weak D call TRBD1 (6 bases). The CDR3 consists of 14 residues. V lost 6 bases and J lost 0, with 9 bases in between. Germline CDR1 and CDR2: MNHNS and SASEGT. The CDR3 coding sequence is TGTGCCAGCAGACAGGGTTATAGCAATCAGCCCCAGCATTTT. Translating it yields CASRQGYSNQPQHF.

This CDR3 is CASSGRAGLNTEAFF. CDR3 DNA: TGTGCCAGCTCAGGGAGAGCAGGACTCAACACTGAAGCTTTCTTT. V usage is TRBV18 and J usage is TRBJ1-1; D ambiguous. CDR1 is KGHSH and CDR2 is LQKENI in the germline V gene. Trimming removed 5 bases at V and 2 bases at J, with 15 bases between. The CDR3 is 15 amino acids.

This clonotype was seen ten or more times. The gene calls are TRBV20-1 and TRBJ2-3; no firm D call. Germline CDR1 is DFQATT and CDR2 is SNEGSKA (reference sequence). V was cut by 3 bases and J by 5 bases, with 12 bases left in between. CDR3 size: 13 residues. DNA of the CDR3: TGCAGTGCTAGGCCCCCCCTCTTAGATACGCAGTATTTT. Its protein is CSARPPLLDTQYF.

This clonotype was seen more than once but under ten times. This chain uses TRBV7-2 with TRBJ1-5, with D unresolved. V lost 1 base and J 4 bases, leaving 11 bases between the germline ends. Germline-derived CDR1 and CDR2 are SGHTA and FQGNSA. CDR3 length equals 15 residues. The DNA for the CDR3 is TGTGCCAGCAGCTTAGGGCAGAATCTAAATCAGCCCCAGCATTTT. Translated: CASSLGQNLNQPQHF.

The J gene is TRBJ1-3, the V gene TRBV18; TRBD1 is a possible D gene (5 bases). V dropped 4 bases and J dropped 7 bases, with 17 bases sitting between them. The V gene's germline CDR1 is KGHSH and CDR2 LQKENI. This CDR3 spans 15 amino acids. The CDR3 DNA sequence: TGTGCCAGCTCACGCGCACAGGAAGAGTTCAACACCATATATTTT. Protein product: CASSRAQEEFNTIYF.

The V and J genes are TRBV7-9 and TRBJ2-1, with 8 bases aligning to TRBD2. Trimming removed 5 bases from V and 9 bases from J; junction bases left unmatched: 12. The CDR3 has 15 amino acids. Looked up from germline, CDR1 is SEHNR and CDR2 is FQNEAQ (reference sequence). This chain's CDR3 is CASSDRGAGAIEQFF. The DNA of the CDR3 is TGTGCCAGCAGCGATAGGGGAGCGGGAGCAATTGAGCAGTTCTTC.

This sequence joins TRBV7-9 and TRBJ1-1; D uncertain. Germline V gene data show CDR1 as SEHNR and CDR2 as FQNEAQ (reference sequence). With 1 base removed from V and 1 base from J, the gap between germline ends came to 7 bases. The CDR3 has 14 amino acids. This CDR3 reads CASSLGGENTEAFF. The CDR3 DNA is TGTGCCAGCAGCTTAGGTGGGGAGAACACTGAAGCTTTCTTT.

This clonotype was seen a handful of times. The chain joins TRBV9 to TRBJ2-5, with a tentative D call TRBD2 (5 bases). Between the trimmed V and J ends, which lost 2 bases and 5 bases, there was a span of 19 bases. The CDR3 is 16 amino acids. Germline-derived CDR1 and CDR2 are SGDLS and YYNGEE. The chain's CDR3 is CASSVGGGYGVETQYF. CDR3 coding DNA: TGTGCCAGCAGCGTGGGTGGCGGTTACGGGGTCGAGACCCAGTACTTC.

V is TRBV7-9 and J is TRBJ2-3, with unresolved D. CDR1 is SEHNR and CDR2 is FQNEAQ in the germline V gene (reference sequence). This CDR3 contains 13 residues. The V end lost 1 base, the J end lost 5 bases, and 7 bases lay between the germline ends. CDR3 in amino acids: CASSLELGDTQYF. The CDR3 DNA is TGTGCCAGCAGCTTAGAATTGGGAGATACGCAGTATTTT.

This clonotype was seen more than once but under ten times. This sequence joins TRBV19 and TRBJ2-7; the match to TRBD1 covers 8 bases. J lost 0 bases, V lost 7 bases, and 11 bases had no gene match. CDR1 is LNHDA and CDR2 is SQIVND in the germline V gene (reference sequence). The length of the CDR3 is 16 residues. CDR3 residues: CASTSTRDRPSYEQYF. CDR3 DNA: TGTGCCAGTACCTCAACCCGGGACAGGCCCTCCTACGAGCAGTACTTC.

V is TRBV5-1 and J is TRBJ2-7, with 7 nucleotides matching TRBD1. Germline V gene sequence: CDR1 SGHRS, CDR2 YFSETQ. This CDR3 comprises 16 residues. V was pared by 4 bases and J by 3 bases, with 13 bases of the junction left unmatched. DNA of the CDR3: TGCGCCAGCAGCAGATCGGTCAGTCAGGGGGACTACGAGCAGTACTTC. Translating it yields CASSRSVSQGDYEQYF.

This clonotype has a handful of counts. The chain links TRBV12-3 or TRBV12-4 to TRBJ1-3, with TRBD1 matching 8 bases. This CDR3 has 16 residues. J was trimmed by 5 bases and V by 6 bases; bases with no gene match: 12. CDR3 sequence reads: CASSQTGQGARNTIYF. The CDR3 DNA reads as TGTGCCAGCAGCCAGACAGGGCAGGGGGCCCGAAACACCATATATTTT.

V is TRBV4-3 and J is TRBJ1-4, with D perhaps matching TRBD1 (5 bases). Germline V gene lookup returns CDR1 LGHNA and CDR2 YSLEER. V shed 1 base and J shed 7 bases, with 10 bases lying between them. The CDR3 is made up of 14 amino acids. CDR3 protein: CASSQGPRAEKLFF. The CDR3 region has the DNA TGCGCCAGCAGCCAAGGGCCCAGGGCTGAAAAACTGTTTTTT.

This clonotype was seen repeatedly, ten times or more. The chain is built from TRBV20-1 and TRBJ2-1; D is possibly TRBD1 (5 bases). This CDR3 spans 14 amino acids. V shed 6 bases and J shed 6 bases, with 18 bases lying between them. CDR1 is DFQATT, CDR2 SNEGSKA, per germline (reference sequence). The CDR3 DNA reads as TGCAGTGCACCGGTGGGGCACATTCGCAATGAGCAGTTCTTC. It is translated as CSAPVGHIRNEQFF.

The J gene is TRBJ2-2, the V gene TRBV7-9, with a weak D call TRBD1 (5 bases). This CDR3 spans 16 amino acids. The V gene lost 5 bases and the J gene lost 5 bases, with 18 bases spanning the gap. CDR1 and CDR2 (germline): SEHNR, FQNEAQ (reference sequence). The DNA of the CDR3 is TGTGCCAGCAGCCCGCCCGGCGCGCAGGGAACCGGGGAGCTGTTTTTT. Translation: CASSPPGAQGTGELFF.

The chain employs TRBV7-9 and TRBJ2-3; D remains unclear. The V gene lost 2 bases and the J gene lost 4 bases, with 7 bases spanning the gap. Per the germline V gene, CDR1 is SEHNR and CDR2 is FQNEAQ (reference sequence). The CDR3 sequence is 13 residues long. CDR3 region: CASSLPEPDTQYF. For the CDR3, the DNA is TGTGCCAGCAGCTTACCAGAACCAGATACGCAGTATTTT.

The gene calls are TRBV25-1 and TRBJ1-6, with D perhaps matching TRBD1 (5 bases). V lost 8 bases and J lost 10, with 15 bases in between. The germline V gene encodes CDR1 MGHDK and CDR2 SYGVNS. The CDR3 covers 13 residues. Written as DNA, the CDR3 is TGTGCCAGCGCCGGGGGGGGATGGTCACCCCTCCACTTT. Its translation: CASAGGGWSPLHF.

This clonotype came up a few times. The chain combines TRBV10-3 with TRBJ2-1; D may correspond to TRBD1 or TRBD2 (6 bases each). The CDR3 covers 13 residues. V dropped 7 bases and J dropped 7 bases, with 14 bases sitting between them. The germline V gene has CDR1 ENHRY and CDR2 SYGVKD. CDR3: CAINPGAGNEQFF. The CDR3 DNA is TGTGCCATCAACCCGGGGGCGGGGAATGAGCAGTTCTTC.

The rearrangement joins TRBV2 to TRBJ1-2; D is ambiguous. V lost 2 bases to trimming and J lost 2 bases, with 9 bases between them. CDR3 length equals 14 residues. Germline V lookup: CDR1 SNHLY, CDR2 FYNNEI. CDR3 DNA: TGTGCCAGCAGTGAATGGACGGCAAACTATGGCTACACCTTC. This encodes CASSEWTANYGYTF.

The J gene is TRBJ2-3, the V gene TRBV19, with a tentative D call TRBD1 (6 bases). Germline CDR1 reads LNHDA; CDR2 reads SQIVND (reference sequence). The CDR3 extends over 13 amino acids. Trimming pared 8 bases from V and 3 bases from J, leaving 12 bases between. The CDR3 spells CASGTIGTDTQYF. The CDR3 DNA follows: TGTGCCAGTGGGACAATAGGGACAGATACGCAGTATTTT.